Below are 15 T cell receptor beta chains sequenced from a single sample in a study of T-cell reconstitution after alpha-beta-depleted transplantation in children. Construction of the TCRbeta library involved unique molecular identifiers. TCRdb called the PCR reads again in MiXCR, with one record for every CDR3 protein. The table includes hundreds of thousands of distinct CDR3 sequences, about 11% detected once. Sample: PBMCs, taken before TCRalphabeta/CD19-depleted stem cell transplant. The receptors were sampled from a child aged 2-9 years with inherited bone marrow failure, due to receive a stem cell transplant.

This clonotype was observed at least ten times. The V call is TRBV5-1, the J call TRBJ2-5, with D perhaps TRBD1 (6 bases). Germline CDR1 and CDR2: SGHRS and YFSETQ. This CDR3 contains 15 residues. The ends were cut back, 0 bases at V and 5 bases at J, with 14 bases in the middle. The CDR3 reads CASSLGTAFQETQYF. The CDR3 DNA is TGCGCCAGCAGCTTGGGGACAGCTTTTCAGGAGACCCAGTACTTC.

This clonotype has at least ten counts. The rearrangement links TRBV5-1 to TRBJ2-7, with 14 positions matching TRBD2. This CDR3 comprises 16 residues. V shed 4 bases, J shed 5 bases, and the junction held 8 bases outside the gene matches. CDR1 is SGHRS, CDR2 YFSETQ, per germline. CDR3 protein: CASSPPGTSGRNEQYF. The CDR3 bases are TGCGCCAGCAGCCCCCCCGGGACTAGCGGGAGAAACGAGCAGTACTTC.

This clonotype appeared many times. The gene calls are TRBV20-1 and TRBJ2-2, with a weak D call TRBD1 (5 bases). CDR1 DFQATT and CDR2 SNEGSKA come from the germline V gene (reference sequence). The CDR3 covers 15 residues. V was cut by 3 bases and J by 8 bases, with 19 bases left in between. CDR3 protein: CSARSPGQPSGELFF. The CDR3 DNA reads TGCAGTGCTAGGTCCCCAGGGCAGCCCTCGGGGGAGCTGTTTTTT.

The rearrangement uses TRBV20-1 and TRBJ2-6; D gene ambiguous. The CDR3 runs 14 residues. Trimming removed 3 bases from V and 2 bases from J, with 8 bases in between. Germline loops: CDR1 DFQATT, CDR2 SNEGSKA (reference sequence). The CDR3 loop reads CSARGSTGANVLTF. CDR3 bases: TGCAGTGCTAGGGGATCGACTGGGGCCAACGTCCTGACTTTC.

This clonotype was picked up many times. This chain connects TRBV7-9 to TRBJ1-2, with D unclear. V lost 5 bases and J 8 bases, leaving 15 bases between the germline ends. Looked up from germline, CDR1 is SEHNR and CDR2 is FQNEAQ (reference sequence). This CDR3 is 13 amino acids long. CDR3 sequence reads: CASSPSLLGGYTF. CDR3 DNA sequence: TGTGCCAGCAGCCCCAGCTTACTCGGGGGCTACACCTTC. Looking up the rest from reference TRBV7-9 and TRBJ1-2 gives the full variable domain: DTGVSQNPRHKITKRGQNVTFRCDPISEHNRLYWYRQTLGQGPEFLTYFQNEAQLEKSRLLSDRFSAERPKGSFSTLEIQRTEQGDSAMYLCASSPSLLGGYTFGSGTRLTVV.

The table lists this clonotype with many counts. The CDR3 is CSAFRSNTYNEQFF. Here the CDR3 DNA reads TGCAGTGCCTTTCGTAGCAACACCTACAATGAGCAGTTCTTC. The chain couples TRBV20-1 to TRBJ2-1; D unresolved. V was pared by 6 bases and J by 2 bases, with 14 bases between. The length of the CDR3 is 14 residues. The germline gives CDR1 DFQATT, CDR2 SNEGSKA (reference sequence).

This clonotype was seen many times. The chain has TRBV15 and TRBJ2-1; D might be TRBD2 (5 bases). The CDR3 length is 15 residues. CDR1 and CDR2 from the germline V gene are LNHNV and YYDKDF (reference sequence). The V and J ends lost 1 base and 6 bases respectively, with 13 bases between them. The DNA of the CDR3 is TGTGCCACCAGCAGAGGGCTAGCCGAGATCAATGAGCAGTTCTTC. Protein product: CATSRGLAEINEQFF. The full variable domain, rest sourced from reference TRBV15 and TRBJ2-1, is DAMVIQNPRYQVTQFGKPVTLSCSQTLNHNVMYWYQQKSSQAPKLLFHYYDKDFNNEADTPDNFQSRRPNTSFCFLDIRSPGLGDTAMYLCATSRGLAEINEQFFGPGTRLTVL.

In its sample, this clonotype was seen many times. The chain carries TRBV12-3 or TRBV12-4 and TRBJ2-7, with D perhaps TRBD2 (6 bases). The CDR3 totals 15 residues. Trimming shortened V by 4 bases and J by 0 bases, and 13 bases separated the two germline ends. The CDR3 nucleotides are TGTGCCAGCAGTTCGTTCGGGGGACGCTCCTACGAGCAGTACTTC. Translated, it gives CASSSFGGRSYEQYF.

This clonotype has just a few counts. The chain uses TRBV19 and TRBJ1-3; D call uncertain. V lost 7 bases and J lost 0, with 10 bases in between. Germline CDR1 reads LNHDA; CDR2 reads SQIVND (reference sequence). There are 14 residues in the CDR3. CDR3 DNA: TGTGCCAGTAAAGGCGGAGGCTCTGGAAACACCATATATTTT. This encodes CASKGGGSGNTIYF.

This clonotype was recorded at least ten times. The gene calls are TRBV30 and TRBJ2-1; TRBD2 matches at 12 bases. The CDR3 runs 15 residues. Germline CDR1 is GTSNPN and CDR2 is SVGIG (reference sequence). V shed 2 bases, J shed 8 bases, and the junction held 7 bases outside the gene matches. The CDR3 nucleotides are TGTGCCTGGAGTATGACTAGCGGGAGAACAGATGAGCAGTTCTTC. Translation: CAWSMTSGRTDEQFF.

This clonotype has a count of ten or more. The genes are TRBV10-3 and TRBJ2-3, with 8 bases lining up with TRBD2. Per germline, CDR1 ENHRY and CDR2 SYGVKD. Losses at the gene ends were 10 bases for V and 2 bases for J; bases not matched to a gene: 11. This CDR3 has 15 residues. The CDR3 loop is CATGPGLDFTDTQYF. The CDR3 DNA reads as TGTGCCACGGGGCCGGGACTAGACTTCACAGATACGCAGTATTTT.

This chain connects TRBV20-1 to TRBJ2-1, with 8 bases matching TRBD2. CDR3 length equals 15 residues. Per the germline V gene, CDR1 is DFQATT and CDR2 is SNEGSKA (reference sequence). V was clipped by 1 base and J by 6 bases; unmatched bases: 8. CDR3 coding DNA: TGCAGTGCTAGAGGATACAGCGGGAGCTTCAATGAGCAGTTCTTC. Its protein product is CSARGYSGSFNEQFF.

This clonotype was detected ten times or more. V and J are TRBV2 and TRBJ2-6; D call uncertain. There are 18 residues in the CDR3. CDR1 and CDR2 from the germline V gene are SNHLY and FYNNEI. Deletions cut 0 bases from V and 0 bases from J, with 12 bases between. The CDR3 here is CASSEALPAVSGANVLTF. The CDR3 nucleotides read TGTGCCAGCAGTGAAGCGCTCCCAGCCGTCTCTGGGGCCAACGTCCTGACTTTC.

This clonotype was recorded at least ten times. In nucleotides, the CDR3 is TGTGCCAGCAGCTTGTGGACAGGGACCACCGGGGAGCTGTTTTTT. This sequence encodes CASSLWTGTTGELFF. The chain links TRBV7-9 to TRBJ2-2; TRBD1 aligns across 8 bases. The V segment lost 3 bases and the J segment 4 bases; nucleotides outside the gene matches: 4. The CDR3 length is 15 residues. Germline lookup yields CDR1 SEHNR and CDR2 FQNEAQ (reference sequence). The full variable domain, with the rest looked up from reference TRBV7-9 and TRBJ2-2, is DTGVSQNPRHKITKRGQNVTFRCDPISEHNRLYWYRQTLGQGPEFLTYFQNEAQLEKSRLLSDRFSAERPKGSFSTLEIQRTEQGDSAMYLCASSLWTGTTGELFFGEGSRLTVL.

This clonotype occurred many times. The chain has TRBV7-8 and TRBJ1-5; D gene unclear. In germline, CDR1 is SGHVS, CDR2 FQNEAQ. This CDR3 contains 14 residues. V lost 5 bases, J lost 4 bases, and 12 bases lay in between. The DNA of the CDR3 is TGTGCCAGCAGCACTGGGGTTTTTAATCAGCCCCAGCATTTT. Protein sequence: CASSTGVFNQPQHF.